The table lists the clone carrying this TCR beta chain with a few counts. At one end the junction does not follow the germline gene, possibly because of a read error. Germline assignment: CDR1 DFQATT and CDR2 SNEGSKA (reference sequence). The CDR3 runs to 12 residues. Each CDR3 protein is one row after TCRdb ran MiXCR on the 5' RACE reads. The sample records approximately 30,000 distinct CDR3 sequences, about 15% being singletons. This record comes from a study of T-cell memory formation after mild COVID-19. Sequencing used PBMCs or a T cell subset sorted from them (not recorded which). This TCR came from an adult who had mild COVID-19 (a few samples of this study predate the infection). Cell type and time point are not known. J is TRBJ2-3 and V is TRBV20-1, with D tentatively TRBD1 (6 bases). CDR3 region: CSAGEGGYTQYF. In nucleotides, the CDR3 is TGCAGTGCTGGAGAAGGGGGATATACGCAGTATTTT.